The next 7 T cell receptor beta chains were all read from a single sample in a study of blood T cell repertoires in COVID-19. Produced via immunoSEQ multiplex PCR; TCRdb's table is partial and in-frame only. This table has about 52,000 clones, approximately 85% appearing once. The specimen was peripheral blood. These receptors all come from a woman older than 75 with COVID-19, enrolled during active disease.

V gene TRBV2 combines with J gene TRBJ2-2; 7 bases align to TRBD1. Germline CDR1 is SNHLY and CDR2 is FYNNEI. The CDR3 covers 15 residues. V lost 5 bases to trimming and J lost 4 bases; unmatched junction nucleotides: 7. The CDR3 here is CASSRRQGGTGELFF. The CDR3 DNA sequence: TGTGCCAGCAGTCGCCGACAGGGCGGCACCGGGGAGCTGTTTTTT.

J is TRBJ2-1 and V is TRBV4-1; 11 positions match TRBD1. The germline gives CDR1 MGHRA, CDR2 YSYEKL. V lost 1 base to trimming and J lost 7 bases; unmatched junction nucleotides: 6. The CDR3 runs to 16 residues. In nucleotides, the CDR3 is TGCGCCAGCAGCCAAGTTGGGACAGGGGGAAATAATGAGCAGTTCTTC. Translated, it gives CASSQVGTGGNNEQFF.

The J gene is TRBJ2-7, the V gene TRBV27, with 8 bases matching TRBD1. Germline V gives CDR1 MNHEY, CDR2 SMNVEV (reference sequence). V shed 5 bases, J shed 0 bases, and the junction held 3 bases outside the gene matches. The CDR3 is 14 residues long. The CDR3 DNA follows: TGTGCCAGCAGTAAGGACAGGGTCTCCTACGAGCAGTACTTC. This gives the protein CASSKDRVSYEQYF.

The chain couples TRBV7-9 to TRBJ2-1; D is possibly TRBD1 (6 bases). CDR1 is SEHNR and CDR2 is FQNEAQ in the germline V gene (reference sequence). The CDR3 runs to 12 residues. V lost 5 bases to trimming and J lost 8 bases, with 10 bases between them. CDR3 protein: CASSQGGDEQFF. CDR3 nucleotides: TGTGCCAGCAGCCAAGGGGGAGATGAGCAGTTCTTC. Supplemented by reference TRBV7-9 and TRBJ2-1, the full variable domain reads DTGVSQNPRHKITKRGQNVTFRCDPISEHNRLYWYRQTLGQGPEFLTYFQNEAQLEKSRLLSDRFSAERPKGSFSTLEIQRTEQGDSAMYLCASSQGGDEQFFGPGTRLTVL.

The J gene is TRBJ2-3, the V gene TRBV5-3, with TRBD2 identical over 9 bases. TRBV5-3 is flagged as an ORF with uncertain function. Trimming cost V 4 bases and J 1 base; bases outside gene matches: 7. This CDR3 spans 16 amino acids. The CDR3 coding sequence is TGTGCCAGAAGCCAGCGGGGACTAGCCTGCACAGATACGCAGTATTTT. Protein sequence: CARSQRGLACTDTQYF.

This chain uses TRBV27 with TRBJ2-3; D call uncertain. The CDR3 length is 13 residues. Trimming took off 6 bases at V and 0 bases at J, with 7 bases between the two ends. Per the germline V gene, CDR1 is MNHEY and CDR2 is SMNVEV (reference sequence). The CDR3 nucleotides are TGTGCCAGCAGGTGGCAGAGCACAGATACGCAGTATTTT. The encoded protein is CASRWQSTDTQYF.

This rearrangement joins TRBV5-6 to TRBJ1-5; possibly TRBD1 for D (6 bases). Per the germline V gene, CDR1 is SGHDT and CDR2 is YYEEEE. CDR3 length: 15 amino acids. V gave up 4 bases and J gave up 0 bases, with 11 bases separating them. This CDR3 reads CASSRGQLSNQPQHF. DNA for the CDR3: TGTGCCAGCAGCCGCGGACAGCTTAGCAATCAGCCCCAGCATTTT.